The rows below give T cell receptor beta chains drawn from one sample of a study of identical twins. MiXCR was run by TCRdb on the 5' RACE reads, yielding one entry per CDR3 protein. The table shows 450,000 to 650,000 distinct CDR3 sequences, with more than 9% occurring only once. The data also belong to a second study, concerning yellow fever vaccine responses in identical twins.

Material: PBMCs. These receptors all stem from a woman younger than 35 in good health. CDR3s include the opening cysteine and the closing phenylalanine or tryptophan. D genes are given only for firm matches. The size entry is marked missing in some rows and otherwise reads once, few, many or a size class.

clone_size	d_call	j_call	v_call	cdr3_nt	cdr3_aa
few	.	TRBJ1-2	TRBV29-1	TGCAGCGTTGGTATAGGGACTTATGGCTACACCTTC	CSVGIGTYGYTF
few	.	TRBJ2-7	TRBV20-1	TGCAGTGCTAGATTCGTCAGTTTCTCCTACGAGCAGTACTTC	CSARFVSFSYEQYF
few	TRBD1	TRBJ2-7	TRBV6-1	TGTGCCAGCAGCACAACAGGGGGGACCTACGAGCAGTACTTC	CASSTTGGTYEQYF
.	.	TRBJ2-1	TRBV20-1	TGCAGTGCCGGGATGTTTCGAAGAGGGGACTACAATGAGCAGTTCTTC	CSAGMFRRGDYNEQFF
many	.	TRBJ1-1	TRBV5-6	TGTGCCAGCAGCTTACAGGGACTTACGATAAACACTGAAGCTTTCTTT	CASSLQGLTINTEAFF
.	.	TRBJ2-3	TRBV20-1	TGCAGTGCTAGCGGCGTCGATACGCAGTATTTT	CSASGVDTQYF
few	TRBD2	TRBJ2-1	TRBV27	TGTGCCAGCAGCATTACTAGCGGGAGCGTCTATGAGCAGTTCTTC	CASSITSGSVYEQFF
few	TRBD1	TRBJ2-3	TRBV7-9	TGTGCCAGCAGCTCAATACGGACAGGTGATACAGATACGCAGTATTTT	CASSSIRTGDTDTQYF
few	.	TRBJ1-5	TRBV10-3	TGTGCCATCAGTTCGGTACAGAGACGTCAGCCCCAGCATTTT	CAISSVQRRQPQHF
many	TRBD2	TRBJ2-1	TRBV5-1	TGCGCCAGCAGCTTGGGACTAGCGGGAGTGTTCAAGTTCTTC	CASSLGLAGVFKFF
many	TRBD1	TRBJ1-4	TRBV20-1	TGCAGTGCCCAGGGACAGGTCGATGAAAAACTGTTTTTT	CSAQGQVDEKLFF
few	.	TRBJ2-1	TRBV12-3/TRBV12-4	TGTGCCAGCAGTCAAGGGGTCGGGGAGCAGTTCTTC	CASSQGVGEQFF
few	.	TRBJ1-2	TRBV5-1	TGCGCCAGCAGCTTTGAGGGGCCCCTCGGTGGCTACACCTTC	CASSFEGPLGGYTF
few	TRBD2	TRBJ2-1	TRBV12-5	TGTGCTAGTGGTGAACTCATAGCGGGAGTTATCCATGAGCAGTTCTTC	CASGELIAGVIHEQFF
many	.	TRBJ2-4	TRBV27	TGTGCCAGCAGGTTGCTAGCCCATGCCAAAAACATTCAGTACTTC	CASRLLAHAKNIQYF
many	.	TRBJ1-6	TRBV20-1	TGCAGTGCTAGACCGGGACAATCGAATTCACCCCTCCACTTT	CSARPGQSNSPLHF
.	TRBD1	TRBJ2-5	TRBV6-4	TGTGCCAGCAGTCCGACAGGGGCTAAGGAGACCCAGTACTTC	CASSPTGAKETQYF
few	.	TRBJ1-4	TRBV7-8	TGTGCCAGCAGCTCAGGACAGATACCTGCGGCTAATGAAAAACTGTTTTTT	CASSSGQIPAANEKLFF
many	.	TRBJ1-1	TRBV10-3	TGTGCCATCGGGGGCAGGGCGTCTACTGAAGCTTTCTTT	CAIGGRASTEAFF
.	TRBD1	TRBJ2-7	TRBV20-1	TGCAGTGCTAGGGAGACAGGGGTAGTCTTCTACGAGCAGTACTTC	CSARETGVVFYEQYF
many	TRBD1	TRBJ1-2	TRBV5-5	TGTGCCAGCAGCTTGGGGGACAGGGTGGGAAATGGCTACACCTTC	CASSLGDRVGNGYTF
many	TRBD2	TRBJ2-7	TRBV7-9	TGTGCCAGCAGCTCCCGGCTAGCGGGGGAATACTACGAGCAGTACTTC	CASSSRLAGEYYEQYF
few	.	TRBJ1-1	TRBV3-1	TGTGCCAGCAGCCAAGGTAGCCAGGCGGAAACTGAAGCTTTCTTT	CASSQGSQAETEAFF
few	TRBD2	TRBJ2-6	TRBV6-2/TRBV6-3	TGTGCCAGCATGGCTAGCGGGACTGGGGCCAACGTCCTGACTTTC	CASMASGTGANVLTF
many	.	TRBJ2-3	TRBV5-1	TGCGCCAGCAGACGGACAGCTAGCACAGATACGCAGTATTTT	CASRRTASTDTQYF
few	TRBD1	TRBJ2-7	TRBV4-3	TGCGCCAGCAGCCAAGTAGGGACAGAAATCTACGAGCAGTACTTC	CASSQVGTEIYEQYF
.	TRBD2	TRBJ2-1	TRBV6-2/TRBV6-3	TGTGCCAGCAGGATAGGGCAGGGGAGGACTAGCGATATCTACAATGAGCAGTTCTTC	CASRIGQGRTSDIYNEQFF
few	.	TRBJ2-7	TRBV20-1	TGCAGTGCTAGAGCTTTTGACTACGCCTACGAGCAGTACTTC	CSARAFDYAYEQYF
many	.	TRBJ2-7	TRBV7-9	TGTGCCAGCAGCTTAATTAACCCTGACGAGCAGTACTTC	CASSLINPDEQYF
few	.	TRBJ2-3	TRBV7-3	TGTGCCAGCAGCTTAGAAGCGGGCTCTAGCACAGATACGCAGTATTTT	CASSLEAGSSTDTQYF
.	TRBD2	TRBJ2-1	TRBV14	TGTGCCAGCAGCCAAGAGGCTAGCGGGAACCCTCCCTACAATGAGCAGTTCTTC	CASSQEASGNPPYNEQFF
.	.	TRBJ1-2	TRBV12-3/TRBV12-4	TGTGCCAGCAGGAGGACGGTCTATGGCTACACCTTC	CASRRTVYGYTF
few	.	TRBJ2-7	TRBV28	TGTGCCAGCAGTTTGGGGTCCACGGACTTC	CASSLGSTDF
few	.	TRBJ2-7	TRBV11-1	TGTGCCAGCAGCCCGCTGTCGCCAGACTACGAGCAGTACTTC	CASSPLSPDYEQYF
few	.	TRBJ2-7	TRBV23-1	TGCGCCAGCAGTCAAATAGGCCCCGGGACCCCGGGGGCCTACGAGCAGTGCTTC	CASSQIGPGTPGAYEQCF
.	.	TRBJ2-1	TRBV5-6	TGTGCCAGCAGCTTGTTCGGGGGATTGGCTACAAGGGGGAATGAGCAGTTCTTC	CASSLFGGLATRGNEQFF
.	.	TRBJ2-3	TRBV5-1	TGCGCCAGCAGCTCGGACTTCACGGCAGATACGCAGTATTTT	CASSSDFTADTQYF
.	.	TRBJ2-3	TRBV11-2	TGTGCCAGCACCTTAGGGTCTATCTCCACAGATACGCAGTATTTT	CASTLGSISTDTQYF
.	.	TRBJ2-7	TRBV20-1	TGCAGTGCTAGGGGAGGGGGCATCGACGAGCAGTACTTC	CSARGGGIDEQYF
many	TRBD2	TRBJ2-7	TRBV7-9	TGTGCCAGCAGCTCCCCGACTAGCGGCGGAGTTCACGAGCAGTACTTC	CASSSPTSGGVHEQYF
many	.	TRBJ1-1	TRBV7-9	TGTGCCAGCAGCTTCCAGAACACTGAAGCTTTCTTT	CASSFQNTEAFF
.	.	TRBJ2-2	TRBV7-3	TGTGCCAGCAGCTTATATGGACTACGGGCCGGGGAGCTGTTTTTT	CASSLYGLRAGELFF
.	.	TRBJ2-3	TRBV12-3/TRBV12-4	TGTGCCAGCAGTTTTTTTGCTAAAAGCACAGATACGCAGTATTTT	CASSFFAKSTDTQYF
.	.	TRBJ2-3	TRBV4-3	TGCGCCAGCAGCCAAGATTCGGCAGATACGCAGTATTTT	CASSQDSADTQYF
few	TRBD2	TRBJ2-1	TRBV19	TGTGCCAGTAGTCCCCGGACTAGCGGGAGCTCCTACAATGAGCAGTTCTTC	CASSPRTSGSSYNEQFF